These 4 T cell receptor beta chains were all obtained from the same sample, sequenced in a study of CD8+ T cells in alopecia areata. Indicated treatment: oral pan-JAK inhibitor, 5-10 mg twice daily. Extraction of RNA preceded its reverse transcription into cDNA, which served as the sequencing template. The data were produced by immunoSEQ multiplex PCR, yet TCRdb's version contains in-frame clones alone and is incomplete. The data contain fewer than 250,000 clones, about two fifths of them singletons. The sequences come from CD4+ T cells sorted from blood, collected between weeks 30 and 35, from a patient treated with tofacitinib. The receptors originated from a human donor with alopecia areata.

V usage is TRBV4-2 and J usage is TRBJ2-1, with D unclear. The CDR3 is made up of 14 amino acids. Germline-derived CDR1 and CDR2 are LGHNA and YNFKEQ. With 1 base removed from V and 7 bases from J, the gap between germline ends came to 11 bases. The CDR3 sequence: CASSQGSSMNEQFF. CDR3 sequence (DNA): TGTGCCAGCAGCCAAGGTAGTAGCATGAATGAGCAGTTCTTC.

The chain carries TRBV4-2 and TRBJ2-7; 7 bases are shared with TRBD1. Per the germline V gene, CDR1 is LGHNA and CDR2 is YNFKEQ. The trim removed 0 bases at V and 4 bases at J, leaving 9 bases unmatched. The CDR3 has 16 amino acids. CDR3 sequence reads: CASSQDPTGTFYEQYF. The CDR3 nucleotides are TGTGCCAGCAGCCAAGATCCGACAGGGACGTTTTACGAGCAGTACTTC.

This clone occurred many times. The CDR3 DNA is TGTGCCAGCAGCTTACTAGCGGGAGGTTCTGGGGCCAACGTCCTGACTTTC. Protein sequence: CASSLLAGGSGANVLTF. The rearrangement links TRBV7-8 to TRBJ2-6, with TRBD2 matching 11 bases. Germline V lookup: CDR1 SGHVS, CDR2 FQNEAQ. J lost 1 base, V lost 2 bases, and 1 base had no gene match. The CDR3 runs to 17 residues. Filled out from reference TRBV7-8 and TRBJ2-6, the complete variable domain reads GAGVSQSPRYKVAKRGQDVALRCDPISGHVSLFWYQQALGQGPEFLTYFQNEAQLDKSGLPSDRFFAERPEGSVSTLKIQRTQQEDSAVYLCASSLLAGGSGANVLTFGAGSRLTVL.

This clone has just a few counts. A junction end diverges from the germline sequence, so it may reflect a read error. The chain links TRBV29-1 to TRBJ2-4, with D possibly TRBD2 on 5 matching bases. CDR1 and CDR2 (germline): SQVTM, ANQGSEA. The CDR3 loop spans 12 amino acids. The CDR3, as DNA: TGCAGCGTCGAAGGAGGCCAAAACATTCAGTACTTC. Protein product: CSVEGGQNIQYF.